The 6 T cell receptor beta chains below all came from one sample that was sequenced in a study of blood T cell repertoires in COVID-19. Using immunoSEQ multiplex PCR, the repertoire was profiled, and TCRdb retains in-frame clones only, with some absent. This sample carries about 210,000 clones, about 76% of them seen once, and the ten largest clones take more than 8.5%. The material sequenced was PBMCs or T cells enriched from blood (not recorded which). The receptors were sampled from a woman aged 45 to 65 with acute COVID-19.

V is TRBV7-2 and J is TRBJ1-2; TRBD1 is a possible D gene (5 bases). The CDR3 consists of 14 residues. The ends were cut back, 5 bases at V and 6 bases at J, with 16 bases in the middle. Germline values: CDR1 SGHTA, CDR2 FQGNSA. CDR3 sequence reads: CASSPLGGIDGYTF. Here the CDR3 DNA reads TGTGCCAGCAGCCCCCTTGGGGGGATTGATGGCTACACCTTC.

Comments on this clone: At one end the junction does not follow the germline gene, possibly because of a read error. V is TRBV18 and J is TRBJ2-3; TRBD1 aligns across 9 bases. Per the germline V gene, CDR1 is KGHSH and CDR2 is LQKENI. This CDR3 contains 14 residues. As DNA, the CDR3 is TGTGCCAGCTCACCACCGGAAGTCGGGACAGGGTGGAATTTT. This codes for CASSPPEVGTGWNF.

The chain couples TRBV5-4 to TRBJ2-5; D perhaps matches TRBD1 (5 bases). The CDR3 loop spans 13 amino acids. V lost 1 base and J lost 5, with 9 bases in between. CDR1 is SGHNT, CDR2 YYREEE, per germline (reference sequence). In DNA, the CDR3 is TGTGCCAGCAGCTTGTCCAGGGATGAGACCCAGTACTTC. It specifies CASSLSRDETQYF.

This clone is a singleton in its sample. The rearrangement uses TRBV27 and TRBJ2-2, with D unclear. V lost 4 bases to trimming and J lost 7 bases, with 7 bases between them. The CDR3 contains 12 residues. The germline V gene has CDR1 MNHEY and CDR2 SMNVEV (reference sequence). CDR3 sequence: CASSYNGGELFF. The DNA for the CDR3 is TGTGCCAGCAGTTATAACGGCGGGGAGCTGTTTTTT.

This clone was seen only once. The J gene is TRBJ1-1, the V gene TRBV18; D is possibly TRBD1 (5 bases). The CDR3 totals 15 residues. Trimming cost V 0 bases and J 0 bases, with 8 bases left between them. Germline V CDR1 and CDR2: KGHSH, LQKENI. In DNA form, the CDR3 reads TGTGCCAGCTCACCACCTGCAGGGATGAACACTGAAGCTTTCTTT. Protein product: CASSPPAGMNTEAFF. Looking up the rest from reference TRBV18 and TRBJ1-1 gives the full variable domain: NAGVMQNPRHLVRRRGQEARLRCSPMKGHSHVYWYRQLPEEGLKFMVYLQKENIIDESGMPKERFSAEFPKEGPSILRIQQVVRGDSAAYFCASSPPAGMNTEAFFGQGTRLTVV.

This sequence joins TRBV7-9 and TRBJ2-7; 12 bases agree with TRBD2. The ends lost 1 base at V and 5 bases at J; junction bases unmatched: 3. This CDR3 spans 15 amino acids. CDR1 and CDR2 from the germline V gene are SEHNR and FQNEAQ (reference sequence). CDR3 sequence: CASSLVTSGRNEQYF. CDR3 bases: TGTGCCAGCAGCTTAGTCACTAGCGGGAGGAACGAGCAGTACTTC.